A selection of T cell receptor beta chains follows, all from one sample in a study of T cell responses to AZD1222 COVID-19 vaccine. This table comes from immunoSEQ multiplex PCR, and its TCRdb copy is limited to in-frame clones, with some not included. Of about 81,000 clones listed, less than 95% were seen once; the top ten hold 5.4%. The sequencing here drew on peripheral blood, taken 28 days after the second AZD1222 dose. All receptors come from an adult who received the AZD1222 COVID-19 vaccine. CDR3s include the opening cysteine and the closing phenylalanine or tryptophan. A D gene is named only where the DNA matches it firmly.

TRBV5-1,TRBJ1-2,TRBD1,TGCGCCAGCAGCTCGACAGGGACCCTCTATGGCTACACCTTC,CASSSTGTLYGYTF
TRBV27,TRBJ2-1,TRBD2,TGTGCCAGCAGTATAGGGACTAGCGGGGGCGAGCAGTTCTTC,CASSIGTSGGEQFF
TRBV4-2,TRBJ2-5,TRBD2,TGTGCCAGCAGCCTGACTAGCGGGGGGGCCCAAGAGACCCAGTACTTC,CASSLTSGGAQETQYF
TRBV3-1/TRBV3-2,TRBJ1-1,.,TGTGCCAGCAGCGCACCGGTTCCCGGGACGGTGAACACTGAAGCTTTCTTT,CASSAPVPGTVNTEAFF
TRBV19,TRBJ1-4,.,TGTGCCAGTAGTATAGCCGGCCGCGGGGAAAAACTGTTTTTT,CASSIAGRGEKLFF
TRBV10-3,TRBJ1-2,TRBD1,TGTGCCATCACTGGACAGGGGGGCTATGGCTACACCTTC,CAITGQGGYGYTF
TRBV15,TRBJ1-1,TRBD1,TGTGCCACCAGCCCTCGGACAGGGGCACCGGATGCTTTCTTT,CATSPRTGAPDAFF
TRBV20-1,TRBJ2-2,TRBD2,TGTTCGGGACTAGGGACCGGGGAGCTGTTTTTT,CSGLGTGELFF
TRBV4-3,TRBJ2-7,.,TGCGCCAGCAGCCAAGATATTCGGGGTGGACGAGACTACGAGCAGTACTTC,CASSQDIRGGRDYEQYF
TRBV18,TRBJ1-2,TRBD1,TGTGCCAGCTCACCCGAGGGACAGACCTACTATGGCTACACCTTC,CASSPEGQTYYGYTF
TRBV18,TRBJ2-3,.,TGTGCCAGCTCACCAGGCAGCACAGATACGCAGTATTTT,CASSPGSTDTQYF
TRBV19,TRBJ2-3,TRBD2,TGTGCCAGTAGTGCCCGGGCGGGGGGTACCTATCCTACGGATACGCAGTATTTT,CASSARAGGTYPTDTQYF
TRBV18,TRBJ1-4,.,TGTGCCAGCTCACCTTATTCGGTGGGCAACGAAAAACTGTTTTTT,CASSPYSVGNEKLFF
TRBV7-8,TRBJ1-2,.,TGTGCCAGCAGCTCTAGGGGCAGGGGAACCTATGGCTACACCTTC,CASSSRGRGTYGYTF
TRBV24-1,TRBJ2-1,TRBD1,TGTGCCACCAGTGACCTGGGACAGAACGTGGGCAATGAGCAGTTCTTC,CATSDLGQNVGNEQFF